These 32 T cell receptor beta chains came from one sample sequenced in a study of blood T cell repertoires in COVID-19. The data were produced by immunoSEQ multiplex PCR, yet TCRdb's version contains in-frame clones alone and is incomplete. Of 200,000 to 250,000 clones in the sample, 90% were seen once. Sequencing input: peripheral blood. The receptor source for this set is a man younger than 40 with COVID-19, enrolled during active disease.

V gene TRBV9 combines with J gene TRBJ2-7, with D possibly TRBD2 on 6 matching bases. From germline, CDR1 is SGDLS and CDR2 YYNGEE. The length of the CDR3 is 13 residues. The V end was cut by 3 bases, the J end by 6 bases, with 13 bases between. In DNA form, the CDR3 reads TGTGCCAGCAGCGCGGGGGTCGGGCTCGAGCAGTACTTC. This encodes CASSAGVGLEQYF.

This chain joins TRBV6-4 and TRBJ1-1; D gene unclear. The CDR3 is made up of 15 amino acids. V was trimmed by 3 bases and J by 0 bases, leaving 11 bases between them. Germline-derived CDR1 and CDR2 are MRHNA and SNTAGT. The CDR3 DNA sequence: TGTGCCAGCAGTGAAGGAGGGCGGCTGAACACTGAAGCTTTCTTT. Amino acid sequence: CASSEGGRLNTEAFF.

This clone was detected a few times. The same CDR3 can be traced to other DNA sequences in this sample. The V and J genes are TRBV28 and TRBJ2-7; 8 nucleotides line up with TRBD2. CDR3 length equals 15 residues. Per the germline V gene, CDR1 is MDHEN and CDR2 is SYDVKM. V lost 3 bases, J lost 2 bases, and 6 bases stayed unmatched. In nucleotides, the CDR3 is TGTGCCAGCAGTTTTAGCGCGGGAGGACCCTACGAGCAGTACTTC. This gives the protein CASSFSAGGPYEQYF.

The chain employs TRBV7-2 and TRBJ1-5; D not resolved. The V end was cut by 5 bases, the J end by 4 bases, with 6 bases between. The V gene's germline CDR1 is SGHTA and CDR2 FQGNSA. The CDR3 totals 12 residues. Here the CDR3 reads CASSPLNQPQHF. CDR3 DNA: TGTGCCAGCAGCCCCCTTAATCAGCCCCAGCATTTT.

CDR3 nucleotide sequence: TGTGCCAGCAGTCAAGGACAGGGAAGAAGCAATCAGCCCCAGCATTTT. Encoded protein: CASSQGQGRSNQPQHF. V gene TRBV2 combines with J gene TRBJ1-5; 8 nucleotides match TRBD1. The CDR3 contains 16 residues. CDR1 SNHLY and CDR2 FYNNEI come from the germline V gene. V dropped 5 bases and J dropped 1; count of bases not matched to a gene: 7.

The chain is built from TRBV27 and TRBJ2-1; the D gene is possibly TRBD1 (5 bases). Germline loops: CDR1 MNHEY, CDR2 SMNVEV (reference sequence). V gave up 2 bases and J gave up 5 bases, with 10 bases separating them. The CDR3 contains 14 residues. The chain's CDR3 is CASSLIRQNNEQFF. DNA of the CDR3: TGTGCCAGCAGTTTAATTAGACAGAACAATGAGCAGTTCTTC.

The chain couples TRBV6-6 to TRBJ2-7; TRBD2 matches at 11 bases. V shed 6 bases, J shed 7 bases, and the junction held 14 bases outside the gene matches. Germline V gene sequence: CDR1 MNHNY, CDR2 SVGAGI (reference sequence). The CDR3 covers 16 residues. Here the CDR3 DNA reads TGTGCCAGCAGCCGCTCGACTAGCGGGGACCGGCGTGAGCAGTACTTC. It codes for CASSRSTSGDRREQYF.

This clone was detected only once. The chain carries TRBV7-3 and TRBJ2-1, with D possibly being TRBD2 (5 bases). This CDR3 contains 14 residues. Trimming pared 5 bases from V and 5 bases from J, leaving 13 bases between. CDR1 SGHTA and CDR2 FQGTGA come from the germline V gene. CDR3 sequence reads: CASSAAGGNNEQFF. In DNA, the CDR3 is TGTGCCAGCAGCGCGGCGGGTGGGAACAATGAGCAGTTCTTC.

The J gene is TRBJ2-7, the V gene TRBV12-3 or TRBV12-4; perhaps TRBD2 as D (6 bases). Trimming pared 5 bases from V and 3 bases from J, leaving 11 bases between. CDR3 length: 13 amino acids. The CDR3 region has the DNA TGTGCCAGCAGTCCGGGACTCCTCTACGAGCAGTACTTC. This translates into CASSPGLLYEQYF.

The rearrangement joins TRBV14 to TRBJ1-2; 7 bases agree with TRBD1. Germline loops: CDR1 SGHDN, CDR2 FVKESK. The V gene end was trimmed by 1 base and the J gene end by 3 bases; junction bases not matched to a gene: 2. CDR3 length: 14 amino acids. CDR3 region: CASSQGTGDYGYTF. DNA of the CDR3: TGTGCCAGCAGCCAAGGAACAGGGGACTATGGCTACACCTTC. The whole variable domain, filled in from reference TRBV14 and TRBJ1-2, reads EAGVTQFPSHSVIEKGQTVTLRCDPISGHDNLYWYRRVMGKEIKFLLHFVKESKQDESGMPNNRFLAERTGGTYSTLKVQPAELEDSGVYFCASSQGTGDYGYTFGSGTRLTVV.

CDR3 loop: CASQPGAGAYNEQFF. For the CDR3, the DNA is TGTGCCTCCCAGCCGGGAGCGGGGGCCTACAATGAGCAGTTCTTC. The chain recombines TRBV3-1 (or the pseudogene TRBV3-2) with TRBJ2-1; 8 bases fit TRBD2. Germline V CDR1 and CDR2: LGHDT, YNNKEL (reference sequence). Trimming took 11 bases from V and 2 from J; bases not matched to a gene: 11. CDR3 length: 15 amino acids.

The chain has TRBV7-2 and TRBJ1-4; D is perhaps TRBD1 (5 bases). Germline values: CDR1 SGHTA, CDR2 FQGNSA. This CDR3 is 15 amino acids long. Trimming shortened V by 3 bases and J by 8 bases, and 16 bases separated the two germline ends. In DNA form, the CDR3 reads TGTGCCAGCAGCTTGGACAACCCGGTCGGGGAAAAACTGTTTTTT. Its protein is CASSLDNPVGEKLFF.

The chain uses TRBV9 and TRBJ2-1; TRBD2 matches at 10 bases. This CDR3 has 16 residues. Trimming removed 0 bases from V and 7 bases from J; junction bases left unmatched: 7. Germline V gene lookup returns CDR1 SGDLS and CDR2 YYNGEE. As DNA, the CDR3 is TGTGCCAGCAGCGTAGGCGGGACTAGCGTTCCTAATGAGCAGTTCTTC. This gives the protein CASSVGGTSVPNEQFF.

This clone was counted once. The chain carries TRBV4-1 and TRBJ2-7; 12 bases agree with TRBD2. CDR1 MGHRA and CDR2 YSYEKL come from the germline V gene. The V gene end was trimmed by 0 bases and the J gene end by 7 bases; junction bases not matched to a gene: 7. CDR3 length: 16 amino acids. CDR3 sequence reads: CASSQERLAGVGEQYF. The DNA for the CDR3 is TGCGCCAGCAGCCAAGAAAGACTAGCGGGAGTGGGAGAGCAGTACTTC.

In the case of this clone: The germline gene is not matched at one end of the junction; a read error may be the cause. CDR3 nucleotides: TGTGCCAGCAACTTAACACTAGCGGGAGTGAATGAGCAGTTCTTC. Protein product: CASNLTLAGVNEQFF. J is TRBJ2-1 and V is TRBV7-2, with 11 bases aligning to TRBD2. CDR3 length: 15 residues. Germline-derived CDR1 and CDR2 are SGHTA and FQGNSA.

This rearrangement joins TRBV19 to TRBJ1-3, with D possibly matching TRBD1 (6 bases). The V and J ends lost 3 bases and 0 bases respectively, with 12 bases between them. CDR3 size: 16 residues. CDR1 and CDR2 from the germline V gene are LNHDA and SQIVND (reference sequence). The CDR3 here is CASSIPGETSGNTIYF. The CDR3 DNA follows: TGTGCCAGTAGTATCCCAGGGGAGACCTCTGGAAACACCATATATTTT.

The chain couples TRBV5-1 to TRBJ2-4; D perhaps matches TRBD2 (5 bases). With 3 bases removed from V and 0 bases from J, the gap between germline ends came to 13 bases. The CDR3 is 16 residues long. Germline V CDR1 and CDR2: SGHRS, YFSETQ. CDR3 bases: TGCGCCAGCAGCTACAGCGGACCTCTAGCCAAAAACATTCAGTACTTC. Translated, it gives CASSYSGPLAKNIQYF.

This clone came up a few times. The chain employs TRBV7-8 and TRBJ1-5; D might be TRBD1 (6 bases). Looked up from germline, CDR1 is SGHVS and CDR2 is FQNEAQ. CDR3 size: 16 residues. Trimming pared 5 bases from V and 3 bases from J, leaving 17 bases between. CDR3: CASSPKYREANQPQHF. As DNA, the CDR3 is TGTGCCAGCAGCCCAAAGTACAGGGAAGCCAATCAGCCCCAGCATTTT.

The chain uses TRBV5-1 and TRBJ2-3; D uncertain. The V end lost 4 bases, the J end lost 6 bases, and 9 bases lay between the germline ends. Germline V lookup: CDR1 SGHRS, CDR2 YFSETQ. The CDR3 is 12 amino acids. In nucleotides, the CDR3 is TGCGCCAGCAGCAATAACATGGATACGCAGTATTTT. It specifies CASSNNMDTQYF.

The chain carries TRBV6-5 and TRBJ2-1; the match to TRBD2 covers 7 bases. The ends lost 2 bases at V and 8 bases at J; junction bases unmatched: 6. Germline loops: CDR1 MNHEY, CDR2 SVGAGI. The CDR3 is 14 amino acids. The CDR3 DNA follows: TGTGCCAGCAGTTACGGGGGGGGAGGGGATGAGCAGTTCTTC. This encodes CASSYGGGGDEQFF.

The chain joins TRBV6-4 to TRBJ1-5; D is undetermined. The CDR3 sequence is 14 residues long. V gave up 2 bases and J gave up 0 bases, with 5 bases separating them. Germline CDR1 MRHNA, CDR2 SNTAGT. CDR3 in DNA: TGTGCCAGCAGTGACATTTATAGCAATCAGCCCCAGCATTTT. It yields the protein CASSDIYSNQPQHF.

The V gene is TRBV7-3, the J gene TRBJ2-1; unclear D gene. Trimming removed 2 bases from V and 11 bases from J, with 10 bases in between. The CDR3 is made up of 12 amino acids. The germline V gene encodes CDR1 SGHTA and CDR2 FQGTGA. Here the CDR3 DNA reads TGTGCCAGCAGCTTAGCCTCGAGGCAGCAGTTCTTC. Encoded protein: CASSLASRQQFF.

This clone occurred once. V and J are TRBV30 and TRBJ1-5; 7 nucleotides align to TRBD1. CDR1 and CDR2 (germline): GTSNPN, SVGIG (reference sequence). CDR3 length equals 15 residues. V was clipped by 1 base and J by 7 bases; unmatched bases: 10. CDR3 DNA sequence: TGTGCCTGGAGTGGAGCGACAGGGAATGGACAGCCCCAGCATTTT. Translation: CAWSGATGNGQPQHF.

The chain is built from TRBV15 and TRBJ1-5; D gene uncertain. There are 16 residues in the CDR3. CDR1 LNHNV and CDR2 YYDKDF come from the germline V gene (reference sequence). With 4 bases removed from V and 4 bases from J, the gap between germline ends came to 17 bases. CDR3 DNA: TGTGCCACCAGCAATCCCTCGGGGAGGGCAAATCAGCCCCAGCATTTT. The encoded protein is CATSNPSGRANQPQHF.

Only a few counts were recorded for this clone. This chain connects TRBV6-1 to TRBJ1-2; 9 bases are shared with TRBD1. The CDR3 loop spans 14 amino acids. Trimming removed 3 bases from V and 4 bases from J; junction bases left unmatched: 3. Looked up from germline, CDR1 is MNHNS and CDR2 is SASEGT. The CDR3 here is CASSDRTGAYGYTF. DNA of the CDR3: TGTGCCAGCAGTGACAGGACAGGGGCCTATGGCTACACCTTC.

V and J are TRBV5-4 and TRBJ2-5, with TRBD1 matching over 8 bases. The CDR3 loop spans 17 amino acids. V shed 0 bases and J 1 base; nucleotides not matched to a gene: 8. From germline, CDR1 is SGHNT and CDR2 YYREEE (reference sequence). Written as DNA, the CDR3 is TGTGCCAGCAGCTTGGAGCGGCAGGGGGCATCCCAAGAGACCCAGTACTTC. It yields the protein CASSLERQGASQETQYF.

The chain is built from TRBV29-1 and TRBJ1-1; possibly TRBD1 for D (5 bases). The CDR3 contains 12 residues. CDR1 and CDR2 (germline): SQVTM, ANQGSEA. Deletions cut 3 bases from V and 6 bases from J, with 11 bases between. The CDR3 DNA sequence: TGCAGCGTTGAGCTCTGGGGGGCTGAAGCTTTCTTT. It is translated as CSVELWGAEAFF.

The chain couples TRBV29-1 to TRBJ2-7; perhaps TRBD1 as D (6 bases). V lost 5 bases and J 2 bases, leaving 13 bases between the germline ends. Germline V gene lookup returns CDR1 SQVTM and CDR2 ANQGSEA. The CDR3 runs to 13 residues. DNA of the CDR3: TGCAGCGTTTTTTCGGGACACACCTACGAGCAGTACTTC. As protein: CSVFSGHTYEQYF.

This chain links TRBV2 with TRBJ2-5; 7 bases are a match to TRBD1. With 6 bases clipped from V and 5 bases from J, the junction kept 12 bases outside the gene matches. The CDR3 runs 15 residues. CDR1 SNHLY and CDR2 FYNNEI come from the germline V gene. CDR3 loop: CASRETGVRVETQYF. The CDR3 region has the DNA TGTGCCAGCAGGGAAACAGGGGTCAGGGTTGAGACCCAGTACTTC.

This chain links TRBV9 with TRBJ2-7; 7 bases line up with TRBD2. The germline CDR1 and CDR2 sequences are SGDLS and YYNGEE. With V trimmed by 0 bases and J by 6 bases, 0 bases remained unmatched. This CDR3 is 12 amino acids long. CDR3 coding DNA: TGTGCCAGCAGCGTAGTAGCGGGCGAGCAGTACTTC. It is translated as CASSVVAGEQYF.

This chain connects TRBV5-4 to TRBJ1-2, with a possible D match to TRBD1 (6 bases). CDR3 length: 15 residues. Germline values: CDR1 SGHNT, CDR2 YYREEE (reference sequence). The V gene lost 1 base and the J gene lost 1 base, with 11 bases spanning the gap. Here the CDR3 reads CASSLTGNINYGYTF. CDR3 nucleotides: TGTGCCAGCAGCTTGACAGGGAATATTAACTATGGCTACACCTTC.

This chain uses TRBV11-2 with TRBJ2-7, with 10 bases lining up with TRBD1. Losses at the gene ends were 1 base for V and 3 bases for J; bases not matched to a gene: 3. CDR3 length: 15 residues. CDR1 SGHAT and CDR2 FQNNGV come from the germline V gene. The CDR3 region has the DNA TGTGCCAGCAGCTTAGCTTGGACAGGGGGCTACGAGCAGTACTTC. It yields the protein CASSLAWTGGYEQYF.